The 20 T cell receptor beta chains reported below all come from one sample, sequenced in a study of cytomegalovirus exposure and HLA in healthy donors. Profiled with immunoSEQ multiplex PCR; TCRdb holds only in-frame clones, not every one. Among 110,000 to 150,000 clones listed, about 87% were seen once. The sample taken for sequencing was PBMCs. These TCRs come from a woman in her 30s in good health and CMV-seropositive.

V gene TRBV27 combines with J gene TRBJ2-1; 8 bases are shared with TRBD2. The V gene end was trimmed by 6 bases and the J gene end by 7 bases; junction bases not matched to a gene: 8. In germline, CDR1 is MNHEY, CDR2 SMNVEV (reference sequence). The CDR3 is 14 residues long. The CDR3 DNA sequence: TGTGCCAGCAGAGGCCACCGGGAGGGTAATGAGCAGTTCTTC. Translation: CASRGHREGNEQFF.

The gene calls are TRBV7-3 and TRBJ2-1, with a tentative D call TRBD2 (6 bases). CDR1 and CDR2 (germline): SGHTA, FQGTGA. Trimming took off 2 bases at V and 2 bases at J, with 13 bases between the two ends. The CDR3 sequence is 16 residues long. CDR3 coding DNA: TGTGCCAGCAGCTTAGACGGGAGAGACCCCTACAATGAGCAGTTCTTC. This encodes CASSLDGRDPYNEQFF.

The chain has TRBV10-1 and TRBJ2-1; TRBD2 agrees at 8 bases. Germline V gives CDR1 WNHNN, CDR2 SYGVQD (reference sequence). The CDR3 covers 16 residues. V shed 0 bases, J shed 4 bases, and the junction held 5 bases outside the gene matches. CDR3: CASSESSGGEYNEQFF. For the CDR3, the DNA is TGCGCCAGCAGTGAGTCTTCGGGGGGGGAATACAATGAGCAGTTCTTC.

The chain employs TRBV6-1 and TRBJ2-3; TRBD2 might be the D (5 bases). Trimming cost V 2 bases and J 6 bases, with 15 bases left between them. Germline V gives CDR1 MNHNS, CDR2 SASEGT. The CDR3 has 15 amino acids. The CDR3 region has the DNA TGTGCCAGCAGTGAACGGGAACTAGTAGTTGATACGCAGTATTTT. It translates to CASSERELVVDTQYF.

V usage is TRBV5-1 and J usage is TRBJ1-1; D might be TRBD1 (6 bases). Germline V gene data show CDR1 as SGHRS and CDR2 as YFSETQ. Trimming took 4 bases from V and 1 from J, leaving 11 bases between them. The CDR3 extends over 14 amino acids. The CDR3 DNA is TGCGCCAGCAGCATCACAGGGAAGAACACTGAAGCTTTCTTT. This encodes CASSITGKNTEAFF.

This chain joins TRBV7-9 and TRBJ1-4, with 7 bases identical to TRBD1. The CDR3 totals 14 residues. Germline assignment: CDR1 SEHNR and CDR2 FQNEAQ (reference sequence). After removal of 5 bases from V and 8 bases from J, the junction contained 8 bases not matched to a gene. As DNA, the CDR3 is TGTGCCAGCAGCCCCACAGGGGCGGGAGAAAAACTGTTTTTT. Translated: CASSPTGAGEKLFF. The whole variable domain, remainder taken from reference TRBV7-9 and TRBJ1-4, is DTGVSQNPRHKITKRGQNVTFRCDPISEHNRLYWYRQTLGQGPEFLTYFQNEAQLEKSRLLSDRFSAERPKGSFSTLEIQRTEQGDSAMYLCASSPTGAGEKLFFGSGTQLSVL.

The V call is TRBV25-1, the J call TRBJ1-3, with TRBD1 identical over 7 bases. The length of the CDR3 is 15 residues. J lost 0 bases, V lost 4 bases, and 3 bases had no gene match. From germline, CDR1 is MGHDK and CDR2 SYGVNS. The CDR3 bases are TGTGCCAGCAGTGGGACAGGTCTCTCTGGAAACACCATATATTTT. Residues: CASSGTGLSGNTIYF.

The rearrangement links TRBV11-2 to TRBJ1-4; TRBD1 aligns across 8 bases. With 0 bases clipped from V and 7 bases from J, the junction kept 7 bases outside the gene matches. This CDR3 spans 16 amino acids. Germline V CDR1 and CDR2: SGHAT, FQNNGV. The CDR3 coding sequence is TGTGCCAGCAGCTTAGAGCGTCTCAGGGGGCGTGAAAAACTGTTTTTT. Protein product: CASSLERLRGREKLFF.

The rearrangement links TRBV6-1 to TRBJ1-1, with a weak D call TRBD1 (6 bases). The CDR3 runs 15 residues. The V gene lost 4 bases and the J gene lost 4 bases, with 16 bases spanning the gap. Germline V gives CDR1 MNHNS, CDR2 SASEGT. CDR3 DNA sequence: TGTGCCAGCAGTGGGTTGACAGGTCCCCGCACTGAAGCTTTCTTT. Amino acids: CASSGLTGPRTEAFF.

The chain has TRBV28 and TRBJ1-5; possibly TRBD1 for D (6 bases). The germline V gene has CDR1 MDHEN and CDR2 SYDVKM. This CDR3 is 15 amino acids long. V was trimmed by 5 bases and J by 6 bases, leaving 17 bases between them. Here the CDR3 DNA reads TGTGCCAGCAGTCTCCCGAGGGGGTCAAGTCAGCCCCAGCATTTT. It translates to CASSLPRGSSQPQHF. Based on the CDR3 plus reference TRBV28 and TRBJ1-5, the full variable domain is DVKVTQSSRYLVKRTGEKVFLECVQDMDHENMFWYRQDPGLGLRLIYFSYDVKMKEKGDIPEGYSVSREKKERFSLILESASTNQTSMYLCASSLPRGSSQPQHFGDGTRLSIL.

The V gene is TRBV6-1, the J gene TRBJ2-7, with a possible D match to TRBD1 (6 bases). Germline V gene sequence: CDR1 MNHNS, CDR2 SASEGT. V was clipped by 7 bases and J by 2 bases, with 12 bases between them. CDR3 length: 13 residues. The CDR3 nucleotides read TGTGCCAGCACGGCAGGGACAACCTACGAGCAGTACTTC. Its translation is CASTAGTTYEQYF.

The chain uses TRBV9 and TRBJ2-3; D uncertain. Deletions cut 4 bases from V and 4 bases from J, with 13 bases between. Germline V gene data show CDR1 as SGDLS and CDR2 as YYNGEE. This CDR3 is 14 amino acids long. The CDR3, as DNA: TGTGCCAGCAGCACAAGTTACCCCCCAGATACGCAGTATTTT. It yields the protein CASSTSYPPDTQYF.

The CDR3 loop reads CASSYSSISYEQYF. The CDR3 coding sequence is TGTGCCAGCAGTTACTCGAGTATTTCCTACGAGCAGTACTTC. The chain combines TRBV6-6 with TRBJ2-7; D is ambiguous. The CDR3 spans 14 residues. Trimming removed 0 bases from V and 1 base from J, with 7 bases in between. Germline V gene sequence: CDR1 MNHNY, CDR2 SVGAGI (reference sequence).

V is TRBV28 and J is TRBJ2-1; TRBD2 agrees at 8 bases. V dropped 7 bases and J dropped 0; count of bases not matched to a gene: 14. This CDR3 contains 18 residues. CDR1 and CDR2 (germline): MDHEN, SYDVKM. CDR3 in amino acids: CASNPSGREGRSYNEQFF. DNA of the CDR3: TGTGCCAGCAACCCTTCTGGACGGGAGGGCCGCTCCTACAATGAGCAGTTCTTC. The variable domain in full, with the rest retrieved from reference TRBV28 and TRBJ2-1, is DVKVTQSSRYLVKRTGEKVFLECVQDMDHENMFWYRQDPGLGLRLIYFSYDVKMKEKGDIPEGYSVSREKKERFSLILESASTNQTSMYLCASNPSGREGRSYNEQFFGPGTRLTVL.

The chain combines TRBV14 with TRBJ2-3, with 9 bases lining up with TRBD2. CDR3 length: 15 residues. V dropped 3 bases and J dropped 4; count of bases not matched to a gene: 5. Germline CDR1 and CDR2: SGHDN and FVKESK. For the CDR3, the DNA is TGTGCCAGCAGCCATCTAGCGGGACTTGCAGATACGCAGTATTTT. Encoded protein: CASSHLAGLADTQYF.

The rearrangement joins TRBV15 to TRBJ1-1, with unresolved D. The CDR3 runs to 16 residues. CDR1 and CDR2 (germline): LNHNV, YYDKDF (reference sequence). Trimming took off 4 bases at V and 1 base at J, with 16 bases between the two ends. The CDR3 sequence: CATSTYRGSGNTEAFF. In DNA, the CDR3 is TGTGCCACCAGCACCTACCGGGGTTCGGGGAACACTGAAGCTTTCTTT.

As concerns this clone: One end of the junction is discordant with germline, which a read error may explain. J is TRBJ2-1 and V is TRBV7-7; D unresolved. CDR1 and CDR2 (germline): SSHAT, FNYEAQ (reference sequence). The CDR3 sequence is 14 residues long. The CDR3 region is CASSRSLYYNEQFF. CDR3 nucleotides: TGTGCTAGCAGCAGAAGCCTATACTACAATGAGCAGTTCTTC. Supplemented by reference TRBV7-7 and TRBJ2-1, the full variable domain reads GAGVSQSPRYKVTKRGQDVTLRCDPISSHATLYWYQQALGQGPEFLTYFNYEAQPDKSGLPSDRFSAERPEGSISTLTIQRTEQRDSAMYRCASSRSLYYNEQFFGPGTRLTVL.

V and J are TRBV5-1 and TRBJ2-3; a possible D gene is TRBD2 (7 bases). The V gene's germline CDR1 is SGHRS and CDR2 YFSETQ. The CDR3 is made up of 15 amino acids. V was cut by 1 base and J by 5 bases, with 14 bases left in between. As DNA, the CDR3 is TGCGCCAGCAGCTTGAGGGGGGGCGTGGGAGATACGCAGTATTTT. Translation gives CASSLRGGVGDTQYF.

This sequence joins TRBV5-6 and TRBJ2-5; 13 bases align to TRBD2. Germline V gene sequence: CDR1 SGHDT, CDR2 YYEEEE. The CDR3 spans 15 residues. V lost 5 bases and J lost 5; bases outside the gene matches: 6. The CDR3 is CASSWTSGSLETQYF. In nucleotides, the CDR3 is TGTGCCAGCAGTTGGACTAGCGGGAGCTTGGAGACCCAGTACTTC.

V usage is TRBV2 and J usage is TRBJ1-3; 9 nucleotides agree with TRBD1. Germline values: CDR1 SNHLY, CDR2 FYNNEI. The CDR3 spans 15 residues. The V and J ends lost 5 bases and 2 bases, in that order; junction bases with no gene match: 4. The CDR3 loop reads CASSLQGAPGNTIYF. CDR3 coding DNA: TGTGCCAGCAGTCTACAGGGGGCCCCTGGAAACACCATATATTTT.